This is a list of T cell receptor beta chains from one sample in a study of T-cell reconstitution after alpha-beta-depleted transplantation in children. TCRdb reprocessed the PCR reads with MiXCR, giving one entry per CDR3 protein. The sample comprises 450,000 to 550,000 distinct CDR3 sequences, 11% of which are singletons, and 11% to 15% rests with the top ten. This material consisted of PBMCs, mostly from graft donor cells, taken 180 days after TCRalphabeta/CD19-depleted stem cell transplant. Source of these receptors: a female patient aged 2 to 10 who had a stem cell transplant for aplastic anemia, so the T cells may come from the graft donor. Both conserved end residues are part of each CDR3. D genes are given only for firm matches. Not every row has a clone size; where given, it reads once, few, many or a size class.

d_call j_call clone_size v_call cdr3_aa cdr3_nt
- TRBJ2-7 - TRBV18 CASSSPGTYEQYF TGTGCCAGCTCTTCGCCAGGGACCTACGAGCAGTACTTC
TRBD2 TRBJ2-1 - TRBV20-1 CSARVTSGNYNEQFF TGCAGTGCTAGAGTCACTAGCGGGAACTACAATGAGCAGTTCTTC
- TRBJ2-1 many TRBV20-1 CSAKGATYNEQFF TGCAGTGCTAAGGGAGCAACCTACAATGAGCAGTTCTTC
- TRBJ2-1 few TRBV5-1 CASSHTGNEQFF TGCGCCAGCAGCCATACCGGCAATGAGCAGTTCTTC
TRBD1 TRBJ2-7 - TRBV28 CASYTRDRRSYEQYF TGTGCCAGCTATACTAGGGACAGGCGCTCCTACGAGCAGTACTTC
- TRBJ2-7 - TRBV29-1 CSVDFGTYEQYF TGCAGCGTTGATTTTGGGACCTACGAGCAGTACTTC
- TRBJ2-6 - TRBV3-1 CASSQVVGSGALGANVLTF TGTGCCAGCAGCCAAGTGGTAGGTTCAGGGGCTTTGGGGGCCAACGTCCTGACTTTC
TRBD2 TRBJ2-3 few TRBV29-1 CSVGRLAGDTDTQYF TGCAGCGTTGGAAGACTAGCGGGGGACACAGATACGCAGTATTTT
TRBD1 TRBJ1-4 few TRBV6-1 CASRDRGPTNEKLFF TGTGCCAGCAGGGACAGGGGACCAACTAATGAAAAACTGTTTTTT
- TRBJ2-1 - TRBV28 CASSLATVTYNEQFF TGTGCCAGCAGTTTAGCTACCGTCACCTACAATGAGCAGTTCTTC
TRBD2 TRBJ2-1 - TRBV7-2 CASSLALAENNEQFF TGTGCCAGCAGCTTAGCACTAGCGGAAAACAATGAGCAGTTCTTC
- TRBJ2-1 many TRBV9 CASSVGGRSSYNEQFF TGTGCCAGCAGCGTAGGGGGCAGGAGCTCCTACAATGAGCAGTTCTTC
- TRBJ2-5 few TRBV2 CASGPGQDQETQYF TGTGCCAGCGGCCCTGGGCAGGATCAAGAGACCCAGTACTTC
- TRBJ1-2 - TRBV5-1 CASSRLGDGYTF TGCGCCAGCAGCCGATTAGGGGATGGCTACACCTTC
- TRBJ2-7 many TRBV5-1 CASSFSGKRVGAWEQYF TGCGCCAGCAGCTTCTCAGGAAAGCGGGTCGGTGCGTGGGAGCAGTACTTC
- TRBJ1-2 - TRBV7-8 CASSLRGGALYYGYTF TGTGCCAGCAGCTTAAGGGGGGGGGCGCTCTACTATGGCTACACCTTC
TRBD2 TRBJ2-5 - TRBV15 CATSRDPGLAGHNQETQYF TGTGCCACCAGCAGAGATCCGGGACTAGCGGGTCACAACCAAGAGACCCAGTACTTC
TRBD1 TRBJ1-2 - TRBV28 CASSPRTGRVYGYTF TGTGCCAGCAGTCCTCGGACAGGGAGAGTCTATGGCTACACCTTC
- TRBJ2-7 few TRBV7-9 CASSPRPLATARSYEQYF TGTGCCAGCAGCCCTAGACCGTTAGCGACAGCCCGCTCCTACGAGCAGTACTTC